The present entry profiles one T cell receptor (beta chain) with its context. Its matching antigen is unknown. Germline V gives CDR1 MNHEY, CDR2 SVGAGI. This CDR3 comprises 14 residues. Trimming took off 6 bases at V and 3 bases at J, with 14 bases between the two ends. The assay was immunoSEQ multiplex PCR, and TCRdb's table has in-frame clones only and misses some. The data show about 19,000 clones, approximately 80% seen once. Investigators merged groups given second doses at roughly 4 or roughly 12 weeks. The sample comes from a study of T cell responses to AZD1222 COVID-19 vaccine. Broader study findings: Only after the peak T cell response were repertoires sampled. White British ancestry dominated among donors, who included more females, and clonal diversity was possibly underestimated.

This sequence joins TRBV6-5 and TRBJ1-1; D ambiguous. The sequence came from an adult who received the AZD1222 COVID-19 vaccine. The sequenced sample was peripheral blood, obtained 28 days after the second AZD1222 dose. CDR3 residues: CASRPGGEYTEAFF. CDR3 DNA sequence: TGTGCCAGCAGGCCCGGTGGGGAATACACTGAAGCTTTCTTT.